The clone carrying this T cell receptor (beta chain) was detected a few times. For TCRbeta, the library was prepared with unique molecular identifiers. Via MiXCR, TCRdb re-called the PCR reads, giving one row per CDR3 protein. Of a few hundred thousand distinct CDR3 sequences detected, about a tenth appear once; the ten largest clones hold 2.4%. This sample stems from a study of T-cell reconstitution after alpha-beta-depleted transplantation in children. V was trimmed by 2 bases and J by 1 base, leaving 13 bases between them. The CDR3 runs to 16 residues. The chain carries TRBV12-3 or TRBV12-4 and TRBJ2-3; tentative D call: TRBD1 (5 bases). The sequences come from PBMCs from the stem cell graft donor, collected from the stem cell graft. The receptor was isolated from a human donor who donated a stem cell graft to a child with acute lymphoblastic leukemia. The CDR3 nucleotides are TGTGCCAGCAGTTTAAATGAAGGGGTCGGCACAGATACGCAGTATTTT. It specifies CASSLNEGVGTDTQYF.